One and the same sample provided the 17 T cell receptor beta chains below, sequenced in a study of blood T cells in healthy people across ages. Primers used in a second PCR of about 7 to 12 cycles were a sample-barcoded 5' primer and a J-beta primer mix. A single record per CDR3 protein comes from TCRdb applying MiXCR to the 5' RACE reads. This sample yields over a million distinct CDR3 sequences, of which around two fifths are seen a single time; under 8% belongs to the top ten. The sequencing input was blood. The origin of the receptors is a woman aged 18-29 years in good health.

This sequence joins TRBV25-1 and TRBJ2-3; no definite D call. The CDR3 has 14 residues. V lost 2 bases and J 2 bases, leaving 8 bases between the germline ends. The germline gives CDR1 MGHDK, CDR2 SYGVNS. CDR3 sequence (DNA): TGTGCCAGCAGTGAACGGGTCGCCACAGATACGCAGTATTTT. Translating it yields CASSERVATDTQYF. Supplemented by reference TRBV25-1 and TRBJ2-3, the full variable domain reads EADIYQTPRYLVIGTGKKITLECSQTMGHDKMYWYQQDPGMELHLIHYSYGVNSTEKGDLSSESTVSRIRTEHFPLTLESARPSHTSQYLCASSERVATDTQYFGPGTRLTVL.

The V call is TRBV20-1, the J call TRBJ2-5, with 8 bases lining up with TRBD1. Germline-derived CDR1 and CDR2 are DFQATT and SNEGSKA (reference sequence). Trimming took 1 base from V and 3 from J; bases not matched to a gene: 1. This CDR3 has 13 amino acids. This CDR3 is CSARATGEETQYF. CDR3 nucleotide sequence: TGCAGTGCTAGAGCGACAGGGGAAGAGACCCAGTACTTC.

This chain links TRBV4-2 with TRBJ2-1; D remains unclear. The J call is doubtful: the DNA matches TRBJ2-7 better. CDR3 length: 16 residues. Germline V lookup: CDR1 LGHNA, CDR2 YNFKEQ. CDR3 bases: TGTGCCAGCAGCCAAGATGTATTAGTGTCCTACAATGAGCAGTACTTC. Translating gives CASSQDVLVSYNEQYF.

This sequence joins TRBV12-5 and TRBJ1-4; 8 bases match TRBD1. From germline, CDR1 is LGHNT and CDR2 FRNRAP. The CDR3 has 16 residues. V was pared by 4 bases and J by 1 base, with 5 bases of the junction left unmatched. The CDR3 here is CASGSDRGRTNEKLFF. The CDR3 DNA follows: TGTGCTAGTGGTTCTGACAGGGGAAGAACTAATGAAAAACTGTTTTTT.

This clonotype was picked up a small number of times. This chain links TRBV7-9 with TRBJ2-3, with unresolved D. The CDR3 is made up of 11 amino acids. V gave up 7 bases and J gave up 2 bases, with 4 bases separating them. CDR1 is SEHNR, CDR2 FQNEAQ, per germline (reference sequence). The CDR3 DNA follows: TGTGCCAGCACATACACAGATACGCAGTATTTT. Its translation is CASTYTDTQYF.

This chain links TRBV7-2 with TRBJ2-5; 7 nucleotides match TRBD2. TRBJ2-7 explains the end of the DNA better; the J call may be wrong. The CDR3 sequence is 14 residues long. Germline lookup yields CDR1 SGHTA and CDR2 FQGNSA. The CDR3 reads CASRREASTGEQYF. As DNA, the CDR3 is TGTGCCAGCCGCCGGGAGGCTAGTACTGGCGAGCAGTACTTC.

This clonotype was counted between two and nine times. V gene TRBV20-1 combines with J gene TRBJ1-2, with 9 bases lining up with TRBD1. Germline CDR1 and CDR2: DFQATT and SNEGSKA (reference sequence). V gave up 5 bases and J gave up 4 bases; unmatched junction bases: 11. The CDR3 is 15 amino acids. DNA of the CDR3: TGCAGTGCTCAATCCGGGACAGGGATGATCTATGGCTACACCTTC. Amino acids: CSAQSGTGMIYGYTF.

This sequence joins TRBV29-1 and TRBJ2-3; 8 bases align to TRBD1. Trimming removed 2 bases from V and 2 bases from J; junction bases left unmatched: 6. Germline V gene lookup returns CDR1 SQVTM and CDR2 ANQGSEA. CDR3 length: 15 amino acids. CDR3 coding DNA: TGCAGCGTTGAACCCCGGGACAGGTTCACAGATACGCAGTATTTT. Translation: CSVEPRDRFTDTQYF.

This chain links TRBV11-1 with TRBJ2-1; D is uncertain. TRBJ2-7 explains the end of the DNA better; the J call may be wrong. This CDR3 has 15 residues. Germline V gene data show CDR1 as SGHAT and CDR2 as FQDESV (reference sequence). CDR3 protein: CASSLGSLSYNEQYF. CDR3 in DNA: TGTGCCAGCAGCTTAGGATCCTTATCCTACAATGAGCAGTACTTC.

This clonotype was counted only a few times. V and J are TRBV20-1 and TRBJ1-1, with a possible D match to TRBD1 (5 bases). The CDR3 covers 14 residues. Germline V gene data show CDR1 as DFQATT and CDR2 as SNEGSKA (reference sequence). Trimming removed 2 bases at V and 4 bases at J, with 14 bases between. The CDR3 region has the DNA TGCAGTGCTAGATTAAAGGGGCTCGTCACTGAAGCTTTCTTT. It is translated as CSARLKGLVTEAFF.

The gene calls are TRBV20-1 and TRBJ2-1; D is unclear. The J call may be in error: the DNA end matches TRBJ2-7 better. The CDR3 has 15 residues. CDR1 and CDR2 from the germline V gene are DFQATT and SNEGSKA (reference sequence). The CDR3 bases are TGCAGTGCTAGAGATTTTGGTAGCTCCTACAATGAGCAGTACTTC. As protein: CSARDFGSSYNEQYF.

CDR3 sequence reads: CASSSRGSRTDTQYF. The CDR3 DNA is TGTGCCAGCAGCTCCCGTGGTAGCCGCACAGATACGCAGTATTTT. The chain recombines TRBV9 with TRBJ2-3; D not certain. V lost 4 bases to trimming and J lost 1 base, with 13 bases between them. The CDR3 sequence is 15 residues long. Germline CDR1 is SGDLS and CDR2 is YYNGEE.

The chain uses TRBV14 and TRBJ2-5; weak D call: TRBD1 (7 bases). CDR1 is SGHDN, CDR2 FVKESK, per germline. This CDR3 is 14 amino acids long. V was trimmed by 4 bases and J by 4 bases, leaving 13 bases between them. DNA for the CDR3: TGTGCCAGCAGCCCGGCAGGGGGGTCAGAGACCCAGTACTTC. Amino acid sequence: CASSPAGGSETQYF.

The chain combines TRBV20-1 with TRBJ2-3; D possibly corresponds to TRBD2 (7 bases). Per germline, CDR1 DFQATT and CDR2 SNEGSKA (reference sequence). This CDR3 is 15 amino acids long. V lost 0 bases and J lost 6, with 16 bases in between. The CDR3, as DNA: TGCAGTGCTAGAGATCCACGGGGGGCGGGTGATACGCAGTATTTT. As protein: CSARDPRGAGDTQYF.

This clonotype was detected a few times. This chain links TRBV2 with TRBJ1-5, with a possible D match to TRBD1 (6 bases). Trimming cost V 5 bases and J 1 base, with 12 bases left between them. CDR3 size: 15 residues. Germline V gives CDR1 SNHLY, CDR2 FYNNEI. The CDR3 DNA sequence: TGTGCCAGCAGTAAGAGCAGGGGAAGCAATCAGCCCCAGCATTTT. The encoded protein is CASSKSRGSNQPQHF.

CDR3 DNA sequence: TGTGCCAGCAGCTTTACCGGGACAGGGGGCGGGACTGAAGCTTTCTTT. This gives the protein CASSFTGTGGGTEAFF. The chain couples TRBV7-2 to TRBJ1-1, with 12 bases that match TRBD1. The V segment lost 3 bases and the J segment 5 bases; nucleotides outside the gene matches: 7. CDR3 size: 16 residues. Germline CDR1 and CDR2: SGHTA and FQGNSA.

The J gene is TRBJ2-3, the V gene TRBV30; D remains ambiguous. Deletions cut 2 bases from V and 6 bases from J, with 12 bases between. CDR3 length: 13 residues. CDR1 GTSNPN and CDR2 SVGIG come from the germline V gene (reference sequence). In nucleotides, the CDR3 is TGTGCCTGGAGTCACGCTCCTTGGGATACGCAGTATTTT. The encoded protein is CAWSHAPWDTQYF. The complete variable domain, with remaining parts taken from reference TRBV30 and TRBJ2-3, reads SQTIHQWPATLVQPVGSPLSLECTVEGTSNPNLYWYRQAAGRGLQLLFYSVGIGQISSEVPQNLSASRPQDRQFILSSKKLLLSDSGFYLCAWSHAPWDTQYFGPGTRLTVL.